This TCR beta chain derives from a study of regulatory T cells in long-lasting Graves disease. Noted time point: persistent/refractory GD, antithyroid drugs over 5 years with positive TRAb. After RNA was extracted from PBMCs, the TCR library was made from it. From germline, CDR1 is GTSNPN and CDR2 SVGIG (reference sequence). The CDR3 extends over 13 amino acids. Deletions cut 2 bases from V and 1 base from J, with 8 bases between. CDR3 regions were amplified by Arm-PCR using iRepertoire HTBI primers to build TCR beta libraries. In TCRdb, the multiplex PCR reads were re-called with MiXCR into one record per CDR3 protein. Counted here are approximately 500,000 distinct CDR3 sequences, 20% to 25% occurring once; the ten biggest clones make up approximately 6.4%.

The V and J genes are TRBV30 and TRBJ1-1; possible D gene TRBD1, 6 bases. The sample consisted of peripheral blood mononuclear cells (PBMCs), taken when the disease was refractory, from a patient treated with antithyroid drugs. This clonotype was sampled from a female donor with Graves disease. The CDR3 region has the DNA TGTGCCTGGAGTACGACAGGGAACACTGAAGCTTTCTTT. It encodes CAWSTTGNTEAFF. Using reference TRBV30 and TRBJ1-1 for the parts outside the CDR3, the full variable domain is SQTIHQWPATLVQPVGSPLSLECTVEGTSNPNLYWYRQAAGRGLQLLFYSVGIGQISSEVPQNLSASRPQDRQFILSSKKLLLSDSGFYLCAWSTTGNTEAFFGQGTRLTVV.